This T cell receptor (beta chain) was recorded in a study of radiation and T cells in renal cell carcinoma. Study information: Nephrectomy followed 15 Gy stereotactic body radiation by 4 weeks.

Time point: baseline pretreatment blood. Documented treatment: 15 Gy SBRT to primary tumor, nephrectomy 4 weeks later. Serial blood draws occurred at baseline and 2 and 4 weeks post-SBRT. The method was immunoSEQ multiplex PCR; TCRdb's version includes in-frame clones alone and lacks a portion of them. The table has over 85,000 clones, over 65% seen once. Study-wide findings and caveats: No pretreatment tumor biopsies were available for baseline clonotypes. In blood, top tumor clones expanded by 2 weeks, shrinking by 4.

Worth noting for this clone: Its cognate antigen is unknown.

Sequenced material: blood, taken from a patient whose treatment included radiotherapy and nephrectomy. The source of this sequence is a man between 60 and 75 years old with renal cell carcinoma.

CDR3 sequence (DNA): TGTGCCAGCAGACAGCTCGCGAACACCGGGGAGCTGTTTTTT. Its protein is CASRQLANTGELFF. The chain joins TRBV6-1 to TRBJ2-2; no definite D call. This CDR3 spans 14 amino acids. The V end was cut by 6 bases, the J end by 0 bases, with 8 bases between. Germline-derived CDR1 and CDR2 are MNHNS and SASEGT.